The clone carrying this T cell receptor (beta chain) was counted between two and nine times. The antigen is undetermined. Primers included in the PCR were 60 Vbeta and 13 Jbeta primers. Repertoires were generated with immunoSEQ multiplex PCR, while TCRdb's copy carries only in-frame clones and drops some. The sample shows under 200,000 clones, roughly 80% of them seen only once. The CDR3 length is 13 residues. V lost 6 bases and J lost 5, with 12 bases in between. Looked up from germline, CDR1 is SEHNR and CDR2 is FQNEAQ (reference sequence). The data were obtained in a study of cytomegalovirus exposure and HLA in healthy donors. Study conclusions and caveats: Among the sequence variants, a highly shared cluster was likely an artifact of sequencing. There were 164 TCR beta chains listed as cytomegalovirus-associated. In vitro work confirmed that a few CMV-associated chains recognize CMV antigens.

The TCR sequence derives from a male donor in good health and CMV-seronegative. Sequenced: PBMCs. This chain joins TRBV7-9 and TRBJ2-3; a possible D gene is TRBD2 (5 bases). The CDR3 spells CASRPRDQDTQYF. In DNA form, the CDR3 reads TGTGCCAGCAGACCCCGGGATCAAGATACGCAGTATTTT.